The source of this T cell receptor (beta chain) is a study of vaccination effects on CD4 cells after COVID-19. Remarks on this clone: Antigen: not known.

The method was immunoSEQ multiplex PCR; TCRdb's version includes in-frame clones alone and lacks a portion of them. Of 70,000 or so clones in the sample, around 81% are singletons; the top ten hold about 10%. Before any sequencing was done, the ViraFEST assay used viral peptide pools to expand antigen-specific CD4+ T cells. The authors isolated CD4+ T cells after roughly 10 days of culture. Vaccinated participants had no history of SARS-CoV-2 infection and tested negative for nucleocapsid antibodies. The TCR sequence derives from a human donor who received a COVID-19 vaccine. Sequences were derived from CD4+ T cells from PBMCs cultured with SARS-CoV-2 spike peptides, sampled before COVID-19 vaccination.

The CDR3 reads CASSHQGGEGHVGRYTF. DNA for the CDR3: TGTGCCAGCAGCCATCAGGGAGGGGAGGGGCACGTGGGACGCTACACCTTC. This sequence joins TRBV28 and TRBJ1-2, with a possible D match to TRBD1 (5 bases). The CDR3 is 17 residues long. Germline lookup yields CDR1 MDHEN and CDR2 SYDVKM. V gave up 6 bases and J gave up 9 bases, with 29 bases separating them.